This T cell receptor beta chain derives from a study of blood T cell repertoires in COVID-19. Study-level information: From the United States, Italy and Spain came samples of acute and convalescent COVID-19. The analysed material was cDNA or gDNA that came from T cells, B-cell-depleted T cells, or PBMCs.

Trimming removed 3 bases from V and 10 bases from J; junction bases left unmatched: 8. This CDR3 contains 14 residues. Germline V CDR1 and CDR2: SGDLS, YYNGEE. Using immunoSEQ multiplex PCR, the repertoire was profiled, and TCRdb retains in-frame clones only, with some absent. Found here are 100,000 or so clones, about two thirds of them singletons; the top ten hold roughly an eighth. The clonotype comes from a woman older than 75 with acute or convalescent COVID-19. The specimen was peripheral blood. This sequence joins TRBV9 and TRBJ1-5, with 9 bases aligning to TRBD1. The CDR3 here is CASSARTGGDPQHF. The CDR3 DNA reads TGTGCCAGCAGCGCTCGAACAGGGGGCGACCCCCAGCATTTT.